These 20 T cell receptor beta chains came from one sample sequenced in a study of T cell changes during pregnancy in multiple sclerosis (dated by TCRdb to about 2019). Library preparation employed the immunoSEQ multiplex PCR assay. TCRdb carries this immuneACCESS record with in-frame sequences only. Its versions omit some clonotypes, under half of them owing to an unresolved V gene in the studies checked, with the rest unexplained. The table for this sample lists 80,000 to 100,000 clones; 92% of them were counted only once. About 3% of the sample lies in the top ten. The sample here was peripheral blood, taken in the first trimester of pregnancy. Receptors originate from a female donor with multiple sclerosis, enrolled in a pregnancy study.

There are a few counts of this clone. DNA for the CDR3: TGTGCCAGCAGCGTAGGTGGCAGAAATTATGAAAAACTGTTTTTT. Residues: CASSVGGRNYEKLFF. The J gene is TRBJ1-4, the V gene TRBV9; D remains unclear. In germline, CDR1 is SGDLS, CDR2 YYNGEE. This CDR3 comprises 15 residues. V was shortened by 0 bases and J by 6 bases, with 12 bases between the two germline ends.

V is TRBV30 and J is TRBJ2-1, with D hard to call. The CDR3 is 11 amino acids. The V and J ends lost 7 bases and 0 bases respectively, with 4 bases between them. CDR1 is GTSNPN, CDR2 SVGIG, per germline (reference sequence). The CDR3 DNA follows: TGTGCCTTCATCTCCTACAATGAGCAGTTCTTC. Translating it yields CAFISYNEQFF.

The V call is TRBV7-2, the J call TRBJ2-7; D ambiguous. Trimming took 2 bases from V and 5 from J, leaving 7 bases between them. The CDR3 is 12 residues long. From germline, CDR1 is SGHTA and CDR2 FQGNSA. The CDR3 sequence is CASSLIVHEQYF. Here the CDR3 DNA reads TGTGCCAGCAGCTTAATAGTACACGAGCAGTACTTC.

This clone was found once. The chain carries TRBV15 and TRBJ1-6, with a weak D call TRBD1 (6 bases). The germline CDR1 and CDR2 sequences are LNHNV and YYDKDF (reference sequence). Trimming removed 2 bases at V and 5 bases at J, with 10 bases between. The CDR3 length is 15 residues. The CDR3 DNA is TGTGCCACCAGCAGATATAGGGGGAATAATTCACCCCTCCACTTT. Its translation: CATSRYRGNNSPLHF.

This clone was found a few times. The chain has TRBV19 and TRBJ1-5; D possibly corresponds to TRBD1 (6 bases). Germline-derived CDR1 and CDR2 are LNHDA and SQIVND (reference sequence). The CDR3 covers 13 residues. The V end was cut by 7 bases, the J end by 3 bases, with 10 bases between. CDR3 nucleotides: TGTGCCAGTACCCCAGGGGTCAATCAGCCCCAGCATTTT. It yields the protein CASTPGVNQPQHF.

This clone was found a few times. The chain has TRBV6-6 and TRBJ1-5; D remains ambiguous. This CDR3 is 13 amino acids long. V was shortened by 4 bases and J by 3 bases, with 7 bases between the two germline ends. Germline lookup yields CDR1 MNHNY and CDR2 SVGAGI (reference sequence). The CDR3 nucleotides read TGTGCCAGCAGTTTACTCGACAATCAGCCCCAGCATTTT. This encodes CASSLLDNQPQHF.

This clone was detected once. V usage is TRBV18 and J usage is TRBJ2-6, with a possible D match to TRBD2 (6 bases). The germline CDR1 and CDR2 sequences are KGHSH and LQKENI. The V and J ends lost 3 bases and 0 bases respectively, with 12 bases between them. This CDR3 has 17 amino acids. CDR3 in amino acids: CASSPMGTYSGANVLTF. In nucleotides, the CDR3 is TGTGCCAGCTCACCGATGGGGACTTACTCTGGGGCCAACGTCCTGACTTTC.

The rearrangement uses TRBV28 and TRBJ2-7, with 9 nucleotides matching TRBD1. From germline, CDR1 is MDHEN and CDR2 SYDVKM. The CDR3 runs 14 residues. The J segment lost 4 bases and the V segment lost 3 bases, leaving 4 bases of the junction unmatched. In nucleotides, the CDR3 is TGTGCCAGCAGTTTCCCGGGACAGGGATACGAGCAGTACTTC. Protein product: CASSFPGQGYEQYF.

The rearrangement uses TRBV19 and TRBJ2-5; 8 nucleotides align to TRBD2. Germline values: CDR1 LNHDA, CDR2 SQIVND (reference sequence). V gave up 6 bases and J gave up 6 bases; unmatched junction bases: 15. CDR3 length: 16 amino acids. CDR3 in amino acids: CASSSGSVGSWKTQYF. CDR3 sequence (DNA): TGTGCCAGTAGCAGCGGGAGCGTGGGTTCGTGGAAGACCCAGTACTTC.

This chain connects TRBV4-2 to TRBJ2-6, with 8 bases matching TRBD1. V gave up 1 base and J gave up 2 bases; unmatched junction bases: 4. CDR3 length: 17 residues. Germline V lookup: CDR1 LGHNA, CDR2 YNFKEQ. CDR3 bases: TGTGCCAGCAGCCAAGGACAGGGGACTCCTGGGGCCAACGTCCTGACTTTC. It codes for CASSQGQGTPGANVLTF.

This clone is a singleton in its sample. The chain joins TRBV7-2 to TRBJ2-1; D might be TRBD2 (6 bases). Germline V gene lookup returns CDR1 SGHTA and CDR2 FQGNSA. The CDR3 loop spans 15 amino acids. V was clipped by 3 bases and J by 6 bases, with 15 bases between them. For the CDR3, the DNA is TGTGCCAGCAGCTTCGGACTAAGGTTGGCCAATGAGCAGTTCTTC. Its translation: CASSFGLRLANEQFF.

The chain is built from TRBV27 and TRBJ1-1; weak D call: TRBD1 (5 bases). CDR3 length: 16 amino acids. Trimming stripped 1 base from V and 4 bases from J, with 16 bases between. Germline V CDR1 and CDR2: MNHEY, SMNVEV (reference sequence). In DNA, the CDR3 is TGTGCCAGCAGTTTATATGGGGGGATCAGGGTCACTGAAGCTTTCTTT. Its translation: CASSLYGGIRVTEAFF.

This rearrangement joins TRBV5-1 to TRBJ2-7; 7 bases are a match to TRBD1. The germline V gene encodes CDR1 SGHRS and CDR2 YFSETQ. CDR3 size: 14 residues. V lost 4 bases and J lost 5; bases outside the gene matches: 9. The CDR3 DNA is TGCGCCAGCAGCCGCTTCTTAGGACAGGACGAGCAGTACTTC. Encoded protein: CASSRFLGQDEQYF.

The DNA for the CDR3 is TGTGCCAGCATAAGCGGGAGGGCCCCGCACGAGCAGTACTTC. Amino acids: CASISGRAPHEQYF. V gene TRBV2 combines with J gene TRBJ2-7, with 10 bases matching TRBD2. CDR1 and CDR2 from the germline V gene are SNHLY and FYNNEI. V lost 7 bases to trimming and J lost 5 bases; unmatched junction nucleotides: 8. The length of the CDR3 is 14 residues.

This clone was picked up a small number of times. The chain carries TRBV30 and TRBJ1-5; no clear D. Germline loops: CDR1 GTSNPN, CDR2 SVGIG (reference sequence). CDR3 length equals 15 residues. Trimming left V 3 bases short and J 3 bases short, with 15 bases between. The CDR3 DNA reads as TGTGCCTGGAGCGCCTTATCCGGGGTCAATCAGCCCCAGCATTTT. Translating gives CAWSALSGVNQPQHF.

This chain uses TRBV28 with TRBJ1-3; 7 nucleotides match TRBD1. CDR1 is MDHEN, CDR2 SYDVKM, per germline. CDR3 length: 17 amino acids. The ends lost 8 bases at V and 0 bases at J; junction bases unmatched: 13. This CDR3 is CASAGQPISFSGNTIYF. The CDR3 DNA sequence: TGTGCCAGCGCGGGACAGCCGATTAGCTTCTCTGGAAACACCATATATTTT.

The chain recombines TRBV27 with TRBJ2-7; 14 nucleotides align to TRBD2. The ends lost 5 bases at V and 2 bases at J; junction bases unmatched: 5. This CDR3 spans 16 amino acids. Looked up from germline, CDR1 is MNHEY and CDR2 is SMNVEV (reference sequence). The CDR3 region has the DNA TGTGCCAGCAGTCCCCGACTAGCGGGAGGGCCCTACGAGCAGTACTTC. Translated, it gives CASSPRLAGGPYEQYF.

This chain uses TRBV7-8 with TRBJ2-1; D is undetermined. Per germline, CDR1 SGHVS and CDR2 FQNEAQ. Trimming cost V 5 bases and J 4 bases, with 6 bases left between them. The CDR3 loop spans 12 amino acids. CDR3 sequence reads: CASSRVYNEQFF. CDR3 bases: TGTGCCAGCAGCCGTGTTTACAATGAGCAGTTCTTC.

DNA of the CDR3: TGTGCCAGCAGCGTACACGGTGCAACTAATGAAAAACTGTTTTTT. It encodes CASSVHGATNEKLFF. The genes are TRBV9 and TRBJ1-4; D is unclear. The CDR3 sequence is 15 residues long. V was shortened by 1 base and J by 0 bases, with 7 bases between the two germline ends. Looked up from germline, CDR1 is SGDLS and CDR2 is YYNGEE.

The chain recombines TRBV4-1 with TRBJ2-1; a weak D match, TRBD1 (5 bases). The CDR3 covers 15 residues. The V gene's germline CDR1 is MGHRA and CDR2 YSYEKL. The ends were cut back, 1 base at V and 8 bases at J, with 15 bases in the middle. The CDR3 DNA follows: TGCGCCAGCAGCCAAGCTCGTGCGACAGTGGATGAGCAGTTCTTC. Translation gives CASSQARATVDEQFF.